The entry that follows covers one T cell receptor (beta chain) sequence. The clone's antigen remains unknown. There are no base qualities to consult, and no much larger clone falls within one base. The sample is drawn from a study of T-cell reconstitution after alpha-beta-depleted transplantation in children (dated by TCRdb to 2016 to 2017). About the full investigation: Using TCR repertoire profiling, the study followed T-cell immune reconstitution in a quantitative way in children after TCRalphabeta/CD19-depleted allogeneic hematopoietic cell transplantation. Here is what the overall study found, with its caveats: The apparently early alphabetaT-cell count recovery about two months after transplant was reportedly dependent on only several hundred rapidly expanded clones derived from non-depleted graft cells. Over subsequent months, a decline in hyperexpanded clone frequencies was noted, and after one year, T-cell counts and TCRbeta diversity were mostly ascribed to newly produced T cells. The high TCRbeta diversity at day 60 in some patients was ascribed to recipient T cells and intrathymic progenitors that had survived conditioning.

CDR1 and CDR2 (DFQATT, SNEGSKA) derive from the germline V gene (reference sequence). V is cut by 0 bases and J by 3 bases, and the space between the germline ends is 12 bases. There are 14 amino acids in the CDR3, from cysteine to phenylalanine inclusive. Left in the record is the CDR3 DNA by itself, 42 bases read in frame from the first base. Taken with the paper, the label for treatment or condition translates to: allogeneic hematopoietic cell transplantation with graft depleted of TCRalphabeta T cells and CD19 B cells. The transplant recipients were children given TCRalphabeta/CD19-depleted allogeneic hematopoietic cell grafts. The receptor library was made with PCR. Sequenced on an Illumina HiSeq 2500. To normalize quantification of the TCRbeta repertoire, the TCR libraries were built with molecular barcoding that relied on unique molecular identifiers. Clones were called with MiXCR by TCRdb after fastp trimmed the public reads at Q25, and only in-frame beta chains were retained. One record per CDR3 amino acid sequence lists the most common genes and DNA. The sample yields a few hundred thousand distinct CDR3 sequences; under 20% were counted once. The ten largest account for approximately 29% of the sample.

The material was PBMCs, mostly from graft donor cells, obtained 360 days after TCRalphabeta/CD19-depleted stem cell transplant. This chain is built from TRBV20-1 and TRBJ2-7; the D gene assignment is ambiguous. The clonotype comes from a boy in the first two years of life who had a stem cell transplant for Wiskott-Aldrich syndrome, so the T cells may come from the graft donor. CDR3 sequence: CSARDRRSVYEQYF. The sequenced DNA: TGCAGTGCTAGAGATCGTAGGAGTGTCTACGAGCAGTACTTC.